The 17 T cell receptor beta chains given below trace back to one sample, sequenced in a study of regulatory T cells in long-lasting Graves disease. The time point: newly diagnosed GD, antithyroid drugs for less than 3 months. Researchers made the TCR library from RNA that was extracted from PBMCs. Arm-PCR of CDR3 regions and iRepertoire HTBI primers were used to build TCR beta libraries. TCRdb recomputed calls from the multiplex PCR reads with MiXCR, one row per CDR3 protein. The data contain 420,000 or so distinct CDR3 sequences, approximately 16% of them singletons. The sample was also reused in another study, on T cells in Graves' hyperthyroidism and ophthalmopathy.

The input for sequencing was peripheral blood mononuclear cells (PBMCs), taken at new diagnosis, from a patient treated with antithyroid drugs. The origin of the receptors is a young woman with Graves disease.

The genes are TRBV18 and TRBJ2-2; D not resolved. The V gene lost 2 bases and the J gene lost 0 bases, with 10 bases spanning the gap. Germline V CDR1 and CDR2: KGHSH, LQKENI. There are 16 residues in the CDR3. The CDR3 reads CASSPSRAPNTGELFF. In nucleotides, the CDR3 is TGTGCCAGCTCACCATCCCGAGCACCGAACACCGGGGAGCTGTTTTTT.

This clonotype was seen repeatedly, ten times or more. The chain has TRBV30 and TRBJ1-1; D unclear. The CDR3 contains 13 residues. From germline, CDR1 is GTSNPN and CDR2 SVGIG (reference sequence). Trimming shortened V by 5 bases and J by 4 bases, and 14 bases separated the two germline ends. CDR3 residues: CAWGEVLGTEAFF. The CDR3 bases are TGTGCCTGGGGGGAGGTCCTTGGCACTGAAGCTTTCTTT.

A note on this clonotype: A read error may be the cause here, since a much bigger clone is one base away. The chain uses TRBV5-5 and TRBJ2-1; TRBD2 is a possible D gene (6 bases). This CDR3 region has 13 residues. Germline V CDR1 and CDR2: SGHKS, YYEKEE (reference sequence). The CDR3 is CAGSLGREREQFF. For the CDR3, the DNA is TGTGCCGGCAGCTTGGGGCGGGAACGGGAGCAGTTCTTC.

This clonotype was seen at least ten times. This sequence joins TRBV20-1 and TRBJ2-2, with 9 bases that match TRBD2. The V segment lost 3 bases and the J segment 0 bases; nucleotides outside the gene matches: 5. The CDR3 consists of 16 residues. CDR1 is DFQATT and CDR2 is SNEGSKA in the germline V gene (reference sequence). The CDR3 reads CSASPSGASNTGELFF. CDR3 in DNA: TGCAGTGCTAGCCCTAGCGGGGCCTCGAACACCGGGGAGCTGTTTTTT.

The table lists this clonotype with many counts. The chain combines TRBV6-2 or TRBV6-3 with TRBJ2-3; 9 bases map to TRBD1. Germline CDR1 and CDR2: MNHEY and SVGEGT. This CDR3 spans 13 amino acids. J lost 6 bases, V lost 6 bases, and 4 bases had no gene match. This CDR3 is CASSHRGRDTQYF. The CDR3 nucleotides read TGTGCCAGCAGCCACAGGGGGCGGGATACGCAGTATTTT.

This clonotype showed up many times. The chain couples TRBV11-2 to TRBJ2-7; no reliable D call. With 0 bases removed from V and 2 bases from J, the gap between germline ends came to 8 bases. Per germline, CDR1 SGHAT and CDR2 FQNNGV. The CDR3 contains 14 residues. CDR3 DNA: TGTGCCAGCAGCTTAGATGACACTACCTACGAGCAGTACTTC. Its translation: CASSLDDTTYEQYF.

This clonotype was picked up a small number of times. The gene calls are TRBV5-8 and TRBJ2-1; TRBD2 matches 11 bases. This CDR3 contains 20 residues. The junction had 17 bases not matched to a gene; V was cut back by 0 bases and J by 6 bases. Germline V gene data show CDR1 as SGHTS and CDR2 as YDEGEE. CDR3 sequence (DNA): TGTGCCAGCAGCTTGGCCAGGGTAGCGGGAGGGCCTAATGTGGGCAATGAGCAGTTCTTC. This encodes CASSLARVAGGPNVGNEQFF.

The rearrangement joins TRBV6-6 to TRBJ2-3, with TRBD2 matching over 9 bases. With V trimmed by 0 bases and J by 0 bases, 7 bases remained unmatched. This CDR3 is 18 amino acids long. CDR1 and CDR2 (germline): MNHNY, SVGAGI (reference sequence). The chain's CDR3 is CASSYSIAGVSSTDTQYF. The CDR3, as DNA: TGTGCCAGCAGTTACTCGATAGCGGGAGTTTCTAGCACAGATACGCAGTATTTT.

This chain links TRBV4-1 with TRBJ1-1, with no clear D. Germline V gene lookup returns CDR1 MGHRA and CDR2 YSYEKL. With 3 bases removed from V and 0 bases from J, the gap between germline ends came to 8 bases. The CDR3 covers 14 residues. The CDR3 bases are TGCGCCAGCAGCCAGAGGGAAATGAACACTGAAGCTTTCTTT. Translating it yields CASSQREMNTEAFF.

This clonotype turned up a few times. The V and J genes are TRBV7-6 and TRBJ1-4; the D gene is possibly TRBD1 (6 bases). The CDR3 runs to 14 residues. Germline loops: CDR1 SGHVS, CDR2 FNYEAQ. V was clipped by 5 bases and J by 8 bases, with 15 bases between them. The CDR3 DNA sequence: TGTGCCAGCAGCCCCGAGGGGGGGCGAGAAAAACTGTTTTTT. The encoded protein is CASSPEGGREKLFF.

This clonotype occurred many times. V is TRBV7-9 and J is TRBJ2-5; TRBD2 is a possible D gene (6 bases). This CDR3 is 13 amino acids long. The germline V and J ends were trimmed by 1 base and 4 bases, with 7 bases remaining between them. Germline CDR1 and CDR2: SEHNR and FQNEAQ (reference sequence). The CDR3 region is CASSLGGVETQYF. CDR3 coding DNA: TGTGCCAGCAGCTTAGGCGGGGTAGAGACCCAGTACTTC.

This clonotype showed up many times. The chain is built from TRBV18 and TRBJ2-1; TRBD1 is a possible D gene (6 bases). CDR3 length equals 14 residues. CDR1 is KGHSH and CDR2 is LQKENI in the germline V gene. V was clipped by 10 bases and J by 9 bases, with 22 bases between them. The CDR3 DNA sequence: TGTGCCACTAAAACCGGCAGGGGCGGAGGTGAGCAGTTCTTC. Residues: CATKTGRGGGEQFF.

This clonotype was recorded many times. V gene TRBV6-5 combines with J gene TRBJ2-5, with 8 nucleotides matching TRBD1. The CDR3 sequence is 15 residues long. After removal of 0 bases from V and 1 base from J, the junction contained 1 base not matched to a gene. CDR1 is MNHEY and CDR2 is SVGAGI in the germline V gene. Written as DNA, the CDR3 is TGTGCCAGCAGTTACTCCAGGGGGCCCCAAGAGACCCAGTACTTC. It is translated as CASSYSRGPQETQYF.

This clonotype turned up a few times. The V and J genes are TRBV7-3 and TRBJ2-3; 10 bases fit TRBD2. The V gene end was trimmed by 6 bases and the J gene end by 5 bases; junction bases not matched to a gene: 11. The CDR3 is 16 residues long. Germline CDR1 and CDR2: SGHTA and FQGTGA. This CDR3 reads CASRRTSGTGGDTQYF. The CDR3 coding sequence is TGTGCCAGCAGGCGGACTAGCGGTACGGGAGGAGATACGCAGTATTTT. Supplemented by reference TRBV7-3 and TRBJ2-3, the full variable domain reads GAGVSQTPSNKVTEKGKYVELRCDPISGHTALYWYRQSLGQGPEFLIYFQGTGAADDSGLPNDRFFAVRPEGSVSTLKIQRTERGDSAVYLCASRRTSGTGGDTQYFGPGTRLTVL.

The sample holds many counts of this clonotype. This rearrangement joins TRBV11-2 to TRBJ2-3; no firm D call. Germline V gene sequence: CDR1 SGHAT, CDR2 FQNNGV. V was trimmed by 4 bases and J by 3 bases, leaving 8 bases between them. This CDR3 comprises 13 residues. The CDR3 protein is CASSYELTDTQYF. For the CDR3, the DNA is TGTGCCAGCAGCTACGAATTGACAGATACGCAGTATTTT. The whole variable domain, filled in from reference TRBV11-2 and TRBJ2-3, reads EAGVAQSPRYKIIEKRQSVAFWCNPISGHATLYWYQQILGQGPKLLIQFQNNGVVDDSQLPKDRFSAERLKGVDSTLKIQPAKLEDSAVYLCASSYELTDTQYFGPGTRLTVL.

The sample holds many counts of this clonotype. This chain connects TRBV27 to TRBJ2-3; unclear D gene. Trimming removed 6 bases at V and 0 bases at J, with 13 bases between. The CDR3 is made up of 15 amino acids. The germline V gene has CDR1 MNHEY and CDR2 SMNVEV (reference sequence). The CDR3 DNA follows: TGTGCCAGCAGGAACCTAGAGACTAGCACAGATACGCAGTATTTT. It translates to CASRNLETSTDTQYF.

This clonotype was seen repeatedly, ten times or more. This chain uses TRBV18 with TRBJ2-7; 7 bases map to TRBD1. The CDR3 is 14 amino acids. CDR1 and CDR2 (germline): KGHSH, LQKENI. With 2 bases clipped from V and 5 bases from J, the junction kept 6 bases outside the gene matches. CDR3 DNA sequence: TGTGCCAGCTCACCAACACAAGGGGGCCACGAGCAGTACTTC. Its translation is CASSPTQGGHEQYF.